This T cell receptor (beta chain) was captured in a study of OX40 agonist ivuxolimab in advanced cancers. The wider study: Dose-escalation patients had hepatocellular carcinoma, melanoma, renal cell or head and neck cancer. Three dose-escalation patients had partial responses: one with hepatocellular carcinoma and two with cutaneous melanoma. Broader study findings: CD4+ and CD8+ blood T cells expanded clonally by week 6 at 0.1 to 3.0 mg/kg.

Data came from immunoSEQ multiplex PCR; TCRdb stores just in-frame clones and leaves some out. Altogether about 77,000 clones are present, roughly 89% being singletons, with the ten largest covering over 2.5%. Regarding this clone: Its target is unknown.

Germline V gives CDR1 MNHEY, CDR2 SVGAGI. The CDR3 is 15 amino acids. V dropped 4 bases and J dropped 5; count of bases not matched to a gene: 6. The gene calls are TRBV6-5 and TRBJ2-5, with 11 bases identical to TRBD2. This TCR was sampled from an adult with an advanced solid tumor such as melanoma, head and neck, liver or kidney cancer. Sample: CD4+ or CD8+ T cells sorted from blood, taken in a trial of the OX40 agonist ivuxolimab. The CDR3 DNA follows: TGTGCCAGCAGTTCCTCACTAGCGGGGGTGGAGACCCAGTACTTC. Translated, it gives CASSSSLAGVETQYF.